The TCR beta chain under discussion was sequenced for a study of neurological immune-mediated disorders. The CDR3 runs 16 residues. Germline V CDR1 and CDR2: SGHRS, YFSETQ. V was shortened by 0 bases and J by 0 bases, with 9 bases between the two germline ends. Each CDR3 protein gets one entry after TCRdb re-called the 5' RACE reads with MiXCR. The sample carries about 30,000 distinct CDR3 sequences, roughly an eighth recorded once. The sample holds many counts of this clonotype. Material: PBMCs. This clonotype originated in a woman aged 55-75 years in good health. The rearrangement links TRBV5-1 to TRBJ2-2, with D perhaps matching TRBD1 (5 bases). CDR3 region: CASSLEGAANTGELFF. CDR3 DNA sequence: TGCGCCAGCAGCTTGGAAGGGGCAGCGAACACCGGGGAGCTGTTTTTT.